The 31 T cell receptor beta chains presented below share a single source sample, sequenced in a study of T-cell memory formation after mild COVID-19. Each CDR3 protein is one row after TCRdb ran MiXCR on the 5' RACE reads. The table has 180,000 or so distinct CDR3 sequences, about 9.9% seen once. The source material was PBMCs or a T cell subset sorted from them (not recorded which). The receptors were gathered from a man aged 18 to 30 who had mild COVID-19 (a few samples of this study predate the infection). Cell type and time point are not known.

The J gene is TRBJ1-1, the V gene TRBV6-1; D remains ambiguous. Per germline, CDR1 MNHNS and CDR2 SASEGT. Deletions cut 5 bases from V and 1 base from J, with 8 bases between. This CDR3 has 13 residues. CDR3 loop: CASSYQENTEAFF. In DNA, the CDR3 is TGTGCCAGCAGTTATCAGGAGAACACTGAAGCTTTCTTT.

The chain employs TRBV4-1 and TRBJ2-7, with a possible D match to TRBD2 (6 bases). V was cut by 4 bases and J by 0 bases, with 10 bases left in between. CDR1 is MGHRA and CDR2 is YSYEKL in the germline V gene. CDR3 length: 14 amino acids. The CDR3 loop reads CASSPGLRSYEQYF. CDR3 in DNA: TGCGCCAGCAGCCCGGGACTTCGCTCCTACGAGCAGTACTTC.

The chain combines TRBV24-1 with TRBJ2-3; either TRBD1 or TRBD2 may supply D (5 bases each). V was clipped by 6 bases and J by 4 bases, with 13 bases between them. Germline CDR1 is KGHDR and CDR2 is SFDVKD. The CDR3 spans 14 residues. The CDR3 here is CATSPGATSDTQYF. The CDR3, as DNA: TGTGCCACCAGTCCCGGGGCCACCTCAGATACGCAGTATTTT.

This clonotype was detected a few times. The chain joins TRBV4-3 to TRBJ1-5; D gene uncertain. Germline lookup yields CDR1 LGHNA and CDR2 YSLEER. This CDR3 comprises 15 residues. V lost 0 bases, J lost 2 bases, and 8 bases lay in between. The CDR3 reads CASSQEIVGNQPQHF. CDR3 in DNA: TGCGCCAGCAGCCAAGAAATTGTGGGCAATCAGCCCCAGCATTTT.

V is TRBV20-1 and J is TRBJ2-1, with D maybe TRBD1 (7 bases). The CDR3 spans 14 residues. Germline CDR1 reads DFQATT; CDR2 reads SNEGSKA (reference sequence). V lost 8 bases and J lost 7, with 21 bases in between. This CDR3 reads CSPRGVPGKNEQFF. The CDR3 coding sequence is TGCAGTCCCAGGGGGGTACCGGGTAAGAATGAGCAGTTCTTC.

The rearrangement links TRBV2 to TRBJ2-5; D is ambiguous. Germline V gene lookup returns CDR1 SNHLY and CDR2 FYNNEI. This CDR3 contains 12 residues. The V gene lost 3 bases and the J gene lost 9 bases, with 11 bases spanning the gap. In nucleotides, the CDR3 is TGTGCCAGCAGTGATAGATCATTTCCCCAGTACTTC. Protein sequence: CASSDRSFPQYF. Combining the CDR3 with reference TRBV2 and TRBJ2-5 gives the whole variable domain EPEVTQTPSHQVTQMGQEVILRCVPISNHLYFYWYRQILGQKVEFLVSFYNNEISEKSEIFDDQFSVERPDGSNFTLKIRSTKLEDSAMYFCASSDRSFPQYFGPGTRLLVL.

This clonotype was seen ten or more times. The chain uses TRBV7-2 and TRBJ2-2; D remains unclear. With 1 base removed from V and 2 bases from J, the gap between germline ends came to 8 bases. CDR3 length: 15 residues. Per germline, CDR1 SGHTA and CDR2 FQGNSA. DNA of the CDR3: TGTGCCAGCAGCTTAGGAGCGTCCAACACCGGGGAGCTGTTTTTT. Residues: CASSLGASNTGELFF. Full variable domain (rest looked up from reference TRBV7-2 and TRBJ2-2): GAGVSQSPSNKVTEKGKDVELRCDPISGHTALYWYRQSLGQGLEFLIYFQGNSAPDKSGLPSDRFSAERTGGSVSTLTIQRTQQEDSAVYLCASSLGASNTGELFFGEGSRLTVL.

The gene calls are TRBV6-5 and TRBJ1-2, with D possibly matching TRBD1 (5 bases). The germline CDR1 and CDR2 sequences are MNHEY and SVGAGI. Trimming shortened V by 5 bases and J by 4 bases, and 11 bases separated the two germline ends. The CDR3 contains 13 residues. The CDR3 DNA reads as TGTGCCAGCAGTACCCCTGGGGGCTATGGCTACACCTTC. As protein: CASSTPGGYGYTF.

This clonotype was counted ten times or more. The chain carries TRBV7-2 and TRBJ2-1, with D hard to call. Germline V gene lookup returns CDR1 SGHTA and CDR2 FQGNSA. Trimming took 5 bases from V and 8 from J, leaving 13 bases between them. The CDR3 is made up of 13 amino acids. Here the CDR3 DNA reads TGTGCCAGCAGCCCGTCGCACTTCCATGAGCAGTTCTTC. The encoded protein is CASSPSHFHEQFF.

This clonotype was detected a few times. The gene calls are TRBV18 and TRBJ2-7; 7 nucleotides agree with TRBD1. The CDR3 runs to 13 residues. Germline CDR1 is KGHSH and CDR2 is LQKENI. The J segment lost 6 bases and the V segment lost 5 bases, leaving 7 bases of the junction unmatched. CDR3 amino acids: CASSSTGVSEQYF. CDR3 sequence (DNA): TGTGCCAGCTCATCAACAGGGGTTAGCGAGCAGTACTTC. The entire variable domain, with the rest obtained from reference TRBV18 and TRBJ2-7, is as follows: NAGVMQNPRHLVRRRGQEARLRCSPMKGHSHVYWYRQLPEEGLKFMVYLQKENIIDESGMPKERFSAEFPKEGPSILRIQQVVRGDSAAYFCASSSTGVSEQYFGPGTRLTVT.

CDR3 in DNA: TGTGCCAGCAGCCAAAAAAGCGGGGTAGTGGGAATAGGAGGAGCAGATACGCAGTATTTT. It encodes CASSQKSGVVGIGGADTQYF. This chain uses TRBV3-2 with TRBJ2-3; the table names TRBD2, a call not compared with the DNA. TRBV3-2 is tagged as a pseudogene. This CDR3 region has 20 residues.

The V call is TRBV5-4, the J call TRBJ2-5; 10 bases match TRBD1. The V and J ends lost 3 bases and 1 base, in that order; junction bases with no gene match: 9. CDR1 and CDR2 from the germline V gene are SGHNT and YYREEE (reference sequence). The CDR3 is 17 residues long. The CDR3: CASSSGQGGNGQETQYF. The CDR3 bases are TGTGCCAGCAGCTCCGGACAGGGGGGGAATGGCCAAGAGACCCAGTACTTC.

This clonotype was seen more than once but under ten times. The chain employs TRBV6-1 and TRBJ1-1; 11 nucleotides match TRBD1. V trimming: 8 bases; J trimming: 4 bases; junction bases outside the gene matches: 6. Per germline, CDR1 MNHNS and CDR2 SASEGT. CDR3 length: 14 residues. In DNA, the CDR3 is TGTGCCAGCCTCCGGGACAGGGGGTTCACTGAAGCTTTCTTT. It yields the protein CASLRDRGFTEAFF.

There are a few counts of this clonotype. The chain links TRBV6-2 or TRBV6-3 to TRBJ1-5; D unclear. The V end was cut by 5 bases, the J end by 1 base, with 9 bases between. Germline-derived CDR1 and CDR2 are MNHEY and SVGEGT. The CDR3 has 14 amino acids. The CDR3 DNA sequence: TGTGCCAGCAGTCACAACGGAAGCAATCAGCCCCAGCATTTT. Encoded protein: CASSHNGSNQPQHF.

J is TRBJ2-3 and V is TRBV12-3 or TRBV12-4, with 8 bases identical to TRBD2. The CDR3 covers 15 residues. After removal of 4 bases from V and 5 bases from J, the junction contained 8 bases not matched to a gene. The CDR3 region is CASSSIGGAGDTQYF. The CDR3 DNA is TGTGCCAGCAGTTCCATCGGGGGGGCCGGAGATACGCAGTATTTT.

Only a few counts were recorded for this clonotype. The gene calls are TRBV7-3 and TRBJ2-5, with 10 positions matching TRBD1. The CDR3 runs 15 residues. The J segment lost 5 bases and the V segment lost 5 bases, leaving 8 bases of the junction unmatched. Germline CDR1 reads SGHTA; CDR2 reads FQGTGA. The CDR3 here is CASSPGTGVEETQYF. The CDR3 region has the DNA TGTGCCAGCAGCCCAGGGACAGGGGTAGAGGAGACCCAGTACTTC.

The chain has TRBV19 and TRBJ2-7; D might be TRBD1 or TRBD2, each matching 7 bases. Per germline, CDR1 LNHDA and CDR2 SQIVND (reference sequence). Trimming took 3 bases from V and 2 from J, leaving 17 bases between them. This CDR3 is 16 amino acids long. The DNA for the CDR3 is TGTGCCAGTAGTATCGCCGGGGCAGGGGGGGCCTACGAGCAGTACTTC. Encoded protein: CASSIAGAGGAYEQYF.

This clonotype was observed at least ten times. V is TRBV12-3 or TRBV12-4 and J is TRBJ1-2; maybe TRBD1 (5 bases). Trimming left V 3 bases short and J 10 bases short, with 15 bases between. This CDR3 has 13 amino acids. DNA of the CDR3: TGTGCCAGCAGTTTTGGGGCCTATAGAGACTACACCTTC. This gives the protein CASSFGAYRDYTF.

The chain joins TRBV5-1 to TRBJ2-5, with 7 bases identical to TRBD1. J lost 5 bases, V lost 4 bases, and 5 bases had no gene match. The germline gives CDR1 SGHRS, CDR2 YFSETQ. This CDR3 has 13 residues. The CDR3, as DNA: TGCGCCAGCAGCACAGGGGCGGTGGAGACCCAGTACTTC. This sequence encodes CASSTGAVETQYF.

This clonotype has a handful of counts. This chain connects TRBV29-1 to TRBJ2-7, with D possibly matching TRBD2 (5 bases). V dropped 5 bases and J dropped 4 bases, with 15 bases sitting between them. CDR1 is SQVTM and CDR2 is ANQGSEA in the germline V gene. This CDR3 contains 13 residues. CDR3 loop: CSVLLGVRYEQYF. The DNA for the CDR3 is TGCAGCGTTCTTCTCGGGGTTCGTTACGAGCAGTACTTC.

This clonotype was found many times. This chain connects TRBV28 to TRBJ1-1; a weak D match, TRBD1 (5 bases). Germline CDR1 is MDHEN and CDR2 is SYDVKM. Trimming stripped 3 bases from V and 1 base from J, with 15 bases between. This CDR3 is 16 amino acids long. For the CDR3, the DNA is TGTGCCAGCAGTTTGGGTCTCGGGGGGGAGAACACTGAAGCTTTCTTT. Protein sequence: CASSLGLGGENTEAFF.

This clonotype came up a few times. The chain links TRBV20-1 to TRBJ1-1; 7 bases are shared with TRBD1. Trimming cost V 3 bases and J 5 bases; bases outside gene matches: 6. The CDR3 is made up of 13 amino acids. Germline assignment: CDR1 DFQATT and CDR2 SNEGSKA (reference sequence). CDR3 amino acids: CSASRGQATEAFF. The CDR3 nucleotides are TGCAGTGCTAGCCGCGGACAGGCAACTGAAGCTTTCTTT.

Ten or more counts support this clonotype. The chain has TRBV15 and TRBJ1-5, with D tentatively TRBD1 (5 bases). Trimming cost V 1 base and J 8 bases, with 12 bases left between them. Looked up from germline, CDR1 is LNHNV and CDR2 is YYDKDF (reference sequence). This CDR3 spans 14 amino acids. The DNA of the CDR3 is TGTGCCACCAGCAGAGCCCACGAGGGGAAGCCCCAGCATTTT. It translates to CATSRAHEGKPQHF.

This clonotype has just a few counts. The CDR3 bases are TGCGCCAGCAGCCAAGGAAAGGGGCCCTACGAGCAGTACTTC. Amino acid sequence: CASSQGKGPYEQYF. The chain uses TRBV4-1 and TRBJ2-7; perhaps TRBD1 as D (5 bases). Germline lookup yields CDR1 MGHRA and CDR2 YSYEKL. CDR3 length equals 14 residues. Trimming took off 1 base at V and 2 bases at J, with 9 bases between the two ends.

This clonotype was detected only a few times. This chain uses TRBV2 with TRBJ2-1, with 9 positions matching TRBD1. The CDR3 sequence is 13 residues long. Germline V CDR1 and CDR2: SNHLY, FYNNEI. V was clipped by 5 bases and J by 10 bases; unmatched bases: 6. Here the CDR3 DNA reads TGTGCCAGCAGTAGAACAGGGGGCAGGGAGCAGTTCTTC. Its protein product is CASSRTGGREQFF.

This clonotype was detected only a few times. The chain employs TRBV7-9 and TRBJ1-1; D is unclear. The V gene lost 0 bases and the J gene lost 0 bases, with 11 bases spanning the gap. Germline CDR1 is SEHNR and CDR2 is FQNEAQ (reference sequence). The CDR3 is made up of 16 amino acids. CDR3 sequence (DNA): TGTGCCAGCAGCTTAGCGGCGGGCGCGATGAACACTGAAGCTTTCTTT. Translation: CASSLAAGAMNTEAFF.

This clonotype has more than one count but fewer than ten. The V and J genes are TRBV6-5 and TRBJ1-6; the D is unclear. This CDR3 spans 13 amino acids. Trimming took 6 bases from V and 8 from J, leaving 11 bases between them. Germline V gene lookup returns CDR1 MNHEY and CDR2 SVGAGI. CDR3 sequence reads: CASSVMGYSPLHF. CDR3 in DNA: TGTGCCAGCAGCGTCATGGGGTATTCACCCCTCCACTTT.

The chain combines TRBV7-2 with TRBJ2-1; TRBD1 matches 9 bases. The CDR3 is 17 amino acids. V lost 2 bases and J lost 8; bases outside the gene matches: 13. In germline, CDR1 is SGHTA, CDR2 FQGNSA. The CDR3 here is CASSLKTPGQGLYEQFF. The CDR3 DNA is TGTGCCAGCAGCTTAAAAACACCGGGACAGGGTTTGTATGAGCAGTTCTTC.

This clonotype turned up a few times. This chain uses TRBV12-3 or TRBV12-4 with TRBJ2-7, with D possibly being TRBD1 (5 bases). V shed 5 bases and J shed 0 bases, with 11 bases lying between them. This CDR3 has 14 residues. This CDR3 reads CASSRQTFSYEQYF. The CDR3, as DNA: TGTGCCAGCAGTAGACAGACTTTCTCCTACGAGCAGTACTTC.

This clonotype has only a few counts. This rearrangement joins TRBV4-2 to TRBJ2-7; 9 bases map to TRBD1. J lost 2 bases, V lost 1 base, and 3 bases had no gene match. CDR3 size: 15 residues. CDR1 is LGHNA and CDR2 is YNFKEQ in the germline V gene. In nucleotides, the CDR3 is TGTGCCAGCAGCCAAGTCGGACAGGGGACCTACGAGCAGTACTTC. The encoded protein is CASSQVGQGTYEQYF.

This clonotype occurred once. A much more abundant neighbour one base away suggests this may be a read error. This chain uses TRBV5-1 with TRBJ2-3; the D is unclear. Looked up from germline, CDR1 is SGHRS and CDR2 is YFSETQ. The V end lost 5 bases, the J end lost 0 bases, and 10 bases lay between the germline ends. This CDR3 has 14 amino acids. The CDR3 loop is CASRLTPSTDTQYF. In DNA form, the CDR3 reads TGCGCCAGCAGATTGACGCCCAGCACAGATACGCAGTATTTT.